This is a list of T cell receptor beta chains from one sample in a study of response to subunit inactivated influenza vaccine. TCRdb independently ran MiXCR on the RT-PCR reads; one entry per CDR3 protein. The sample holds hundreds of thousands of distinct CDR3 sequences; approximately 15% are singletons and the top ten take approximately 7%. The specimen was PBMCs from blood, collected roughly 2 weeks before vaccination. These receptors were obtained from a man aged 50 to 59 who received an inactivated influenza vaccine. The CDR3 runs from the conserved cysteine through the conserved F or W. Each record gives: clone size, D gene, V gene, J gene, CDR3 protein, CDR3 DNA. The D gene is left open where the match is weak. Some rows mark clone size as missing; the rest say once, few, many or name a class of expanded clone.

size: -; D: -; V: TRBV5-5; J: TRBJ2-2; CDR3: CASINGHENTGELFF; DNA: TGTGCCAGCATTAATGGACACGAGAACACCGGGGAGCTGTTTTTT
size: -; D: TRBD2; V: TRBV30; J: TRBJ2-7; CDR3: CAWRGGLAESYEQYF; DNA: TGTGCCTGGCGGGGGGGACTAGCGGAGTCCTACGAGCAGTACTTC
size: few; D: -; V: TRBV29-1; J: TRBJ1-5; CDR3: CSVGGPNSNQPQHF; DNA: TGCAGCGTTGGGGGACCGAATAGCAATCAGCCCCAGCATTTT
size: many; D: -; V: TRBV4-3; J: TRBJ2-7; CDR3: CASSQAHSEPTYEQYF; DNA: TGCGCCAGCAGCCAAGCCCATTCGGAACCCACCTACGAGCAGTACTTC
size: -; D: -; V: TRBV2; J: TRBJ1-1; CDR3: CASTDRTPYTAFF; DNA: TGTGCCAGCACTGACCGAACCCCGTATACGGCTTTCTTT
size: -; D: TRBD2; V: TRBV7-9; J: TRBJ2-3; CDR3: CASTTIAGGPTDTQYF; DNA: TGTGCCAGCACCACCATAGCGGGGGGGCCTACAGATACGCAGTATTTT
size: -; D: TRBD2; V: TRBV6-2/TRBV6-3; J: TRBJ2-3; CDR3: CASSLLGLVVDTQYF; DNA: TGTGCCAGCAGTCTCCTGGGACTAGTGGTAGATACGCAGTATTTT
size: -; D: TRBD1; V: TRBV4-2; J: TRBJ1-2; CDR3: CASSQVGRDSIISGYTF; DNA: TGTGCCAGCAGCCAAGTAGGACGGGACAGCATTATAAGTGGCTACACCTTC
size: few; D: -; V: TRBV20-1; J: TRBJ1-6; CDR3: CSARREGISPLHF; DNA: TGCAGTGCTAGGCGGGAGGGGATTTCACCCCTCCACTTT
size: -; D: TRBD1; V: TRBV6-5; J: TRBJ1-3; CDR3: CASSSLGQGAPGNTIYF; DNA: TGTGCCAGCAGTTCCCTAGGACAGGGGGCTCCGGGAAACACCATATATTTT
size: -; D: -; V: TRBV4-2; J: TRBJ1-2; CDR3: CASSLEGINYGYTF; DNA: TGTGCCAGCAGCCTCGAGGGGATTAACTATGGCTACACCTTC
size: -; D: -; V: TRBV5-1; J: TRBJ1-2; CDR3: CASGPQGGYGYTF; DNA: TGCGCCAGCGGGCCGCAAGGCGGGTATGGCTACACCTTC
size: -; D: -; V: TRBV5-1; J: TRBJ2-7; CDR3: CASSLGRDSLTYEQYF; DNA: TGCGCCAGCAGCTTGGGCAGAGACTCCCTTACCTACGAGCAGTACTTC
size: few; D: -; V: TRBV28; J: TRBJ1-6; CDR3: CASSPQTGAYNSPLHF; DNA: TGTGCCAGCAGTCCTCAGACAGGAGCCTATAATTCACCCCTCCACTTT
size: few; D: TRBD2; V: TRBV28; J: TRBJ2-3; CDR3: CASSTIGRGTGTQYF; DNA: TGTGCCAGCAGTACCATCGGGCGGGGGACGGGTACGCAGTATTTT
size: few; D: TRBD2; V: TRBV3-1; J: TRBJ2-1; CDR3: CASSQLEREAGGNEQFF; DNA: TGTGCCAGCAGCCAATTGGAGCGGGAGGCTGGGGGCAATGAGCAGTTCTTC
size: few; D: -; V: TRBV15; J: TRBJ2-2; CDR3: CATTASHGAGELFF; DNA: TGTGCCACCACCGCTTCCCACGGTGCCGGGGAGCTGTTTTTT
size: few; D: TRBD2; V: TRBV20-1; J: TRBJ2-1; CDR3: CSALAPRGTSGSLTNEQFF; DNA: TGCAGTGCCCTGGCTCCGCGGGGGACTAGCGGGAGTCTAACCAATGAGCAGTTCTTC
size: -; D: -; V: TRBV10-3; J: TRBJ2-2; CDR3: CAISGIGRPSTGELFF; DNA: TGTGCCATCAGTGGGATCGGCAGACCTTCCACCGGGGAGCTGTTTTTT
size: -; D: TRBD2; V: TRBV13; J: TRBJ2-4; CDR3: CASSFGTSGVLAKNIQYF; DNA: TGTGCCAGCAGCTTCGGGACTAGCGGGGTCTTAGCCAAAAACATTCAGTACTTC
size: -; D: -; V: TRBV3-1; J: TRBJ2-1; CDR3: CASSLTGGVTEQFF; DNA: TGTGCCAGCAGCCTTACCGGCGGGGTAACTGAGCAGTTCTTC
size: few; D: TRBD1; V: TRBV4-1; J: TRBJ1-5; CDR3: CASSQGTGVSNQPQHF; DNA: TGCGCCAGCAGCCAAGGGACAGGGGTCTCAAATCAGCCCCAGCATTTT
size: few; D: -; V: TRBV5-6; J: TRBJ2-3; CDR3: CASSSRGGTVSLTTDTQYF; DNA: TGTGCCAGCAGCTCCCGCGGGGGGACAGTCTCTCTTACAACAGATACGCAGTATTTT
size: few; D: -; V: TRBV12-3/TRBV12-4; J: TRBJ1-5; CDR3: CASSDAGFNQPQHF; DNA: TGTGCCAGCAGTGACGCCGGATTCAATCAGCCCCAGCATTTT
size: -; D: -; V: TRBV5-1; J: TRBJ2-7; CDR3: CASSWRAVSYEQYF; DNA: TGCGCCAGCAGCTGGAGGGCAGTATCCTACGAGCAGTACTTC
size: -; D: -; V: TRBV20-1; J: TRBJ2-4; CDR3: CSALRGLAKNIQYF; DNA: TGCAGTGCCTTAAGGGGTTTAGCCAAAAACATTCAGTACTTC
size: few; D: TRBD1; V: TRBV20-1; J: TRBJ2-7; CDR3: CSAIDRGGKSLYEQYF; DNA: TGCAGTGCTATCGACAGGGGCGGAAAGTCCCTCTACGAGCAGTACTTC
size: many; D: -; V: TRBV6-6; J: TRBJ1-2; CDR3: CASHKGNYGYTF; DNA: TGTGCCAGCCACAAGGGGAACTATGGCTACACCTTC
size: few; D: TRBD1; V: TRBV9; J: TRBJ1-2; CDR3: CASSVTGAPGYGYTF; DNA: TGTGCCAGCAGCGTTACAGGGGCACCCGGCTATGGCTACACCTTC
size: -; D: TRBD2; V: TRBV30; J: TRBJ2-1; CDR3: CAWRDGLAGVREQFF; DNA: TGTGCCTGGAGGGACGGACTAGCGGGAGTTCGTGAGCAGTTCTTC
size: -; D: TRBD2; V: TRBV7-9; J: TRBJ2-5; CDR3: CASTQGVAGRRRETQYF; DNA: TGTGCCAGCACCCAAGGGGTAGCGGGAAGGCGGCGAGAGACCCAGTACTTC
size: many; D: -; V: TRBV10-3; J: TRBJ2-5; CDR3: CASGGASQETQYF; DNA: TGTGCCAGTGGGGGAGCCTCCCAAGAGACCCAGTACTTC
size: many; D: -; V: TRBV19; J: TRBJ2-1; CDR3: CASSIVGAKYNEQFF; DNA: TGTGCCAGTAGTATTGTGGGGGCTAAATACAATGAGCAGTTCTTC
size: few; D: -; V: TRBV5-1; J: TRBJ2-7; CDR3: CASSPDYAAYEQYF; DNA: TGCGCCAGCAGCCCGGACTATGCGGCCTACGAGCAGTACTTC
size: few; D: TRBD1; V: TRBV4-2; J: TRBJ2-7; CDR3: CASSQEGQGPYERYF; DNA: TGTGCCAGCAGCCAAGAGGGACAGGGGCCCTACGAGCGGTACTTC
size: few; D: -; V: TRBV7-2; J: TRBJ1-4; CDR3: CASSLKQGSGEKLFF; DNA: TGTGCCAGCAGCTTAAAGCAGGGATCGGGTGAAAAACTGTTTTTT
size: few; D: TRBD2; V: TRBV14; J: TRBJ2-7; CDR3: CASSQSSGSEWEQYF; DNA: TGTGCCAGCAGCCAAAGTAGCGGGAGTGAGTGGGAGCAGTACTTC
size: -; D: -; V: TRBV6-1; J: TRBJ2-7; CDR3: CASSTFPGTEQYF; DNA: TGTGCCAGCAGTACCTTCCCGGGGACAGAGCAGTACTTC
size: -; D: TRBD1; V: TRBV29-1; J: TRBJ2-1; CDR3: CSVEVGTVELGQFF; DNA: TGCAGCGTTGAAGTAGGGACAGTTGAACTTGGGCAGTTCTTC
size: -; D: -; V: TRBV12-3/TRBV12-4; J: TRBJ1-5; CDR3: CASSFMAGNNQPQHF; DNA: TGTGCCAGCAGTTTTATGGCAGGGAACAATCAGCCCCAGCATTTT
size: -; D: TRBD2; V: TRBV7-2; J: TRBJ2-5; CDR3: CASSFSLFSGRETQYF; DNA: TGTGCCAGCAGCTTCTCACTCTTTAGCGGGAGAGAGACCCAGTACTTC
size: few; D: -; V: TRBV11-2; J: TRBJ2-7; CDR3: CASSLVYDSSYEQYF; DNA: TGTGCCAGCAGCTTAGTCTATGACAGCTCCTACGAGCAGTACTTC
size: -; D: -; V: TRBV5-1; J: TRBJ2-1; CDR3: CASSQSGCNNEQFF; DNA: TGCGCCAGCAGCCAGAGCGGGTGCAACAATGAGCAGTTCTTC
size: -; D: -; V: TRBV5-1; J: TRBJ1-1; CDR3: CASSTATANTEAFF; DNA: TGCGCCAGCAGTACCGCGACTGCCAACACTGAAGCTTTCTTT